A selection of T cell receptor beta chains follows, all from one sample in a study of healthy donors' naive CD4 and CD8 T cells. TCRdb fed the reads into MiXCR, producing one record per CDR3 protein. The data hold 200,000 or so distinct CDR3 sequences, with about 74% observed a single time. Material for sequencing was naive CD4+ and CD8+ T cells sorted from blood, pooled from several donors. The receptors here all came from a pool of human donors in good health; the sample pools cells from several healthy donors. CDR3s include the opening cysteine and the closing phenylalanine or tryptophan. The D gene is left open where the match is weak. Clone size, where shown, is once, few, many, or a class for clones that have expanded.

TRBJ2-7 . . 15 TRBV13 CASSLGHPKVYEQYF TGTGCCAGCAGCTTAGGGCACCCGAAGGTCTACGAGCAGTACTTC
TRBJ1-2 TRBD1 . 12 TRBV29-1 CSVERTGDGYTF TGCAGCGTTGAAAGGACAGGGGATGGCTACACCTTC
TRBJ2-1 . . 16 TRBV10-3 CAISEGTSRRYNEQFF TGTGCCATCAGTGAGGGGACGTCCAGACGGTACAATGAGCAGTTCTTC
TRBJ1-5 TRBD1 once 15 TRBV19 CASRKRDRIYQPQHF TGTGCCAGTAGGAAACGGGACAGAATCTATCAGCCCCAGCATTTT
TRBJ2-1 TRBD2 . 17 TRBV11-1 CASSFQGTSGRYNEQFF TGTGCCAGCAGCTTCCAAGGGACTAGCGGGAGATACAATGAGCAGTTCTTC
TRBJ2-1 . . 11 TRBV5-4 CASSVGNEQFF TGTGCCAGCAGCGTCGGGAATGAGCAGTTCTTC
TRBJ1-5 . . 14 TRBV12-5 CASGWGSGNQPQHF TGTGCTAGTGGTTGGGGAAGTGGAAATCAGCCCCAGCATTTT
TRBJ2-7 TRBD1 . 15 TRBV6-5 CASSYAGTGVYEQYF TGTGCCAGCAGTTACGCCGGGACAGGGGTGTACGAGCAGTACTTC
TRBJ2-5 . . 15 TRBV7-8 CASSRLTSNQETQYF TGTGCCAGCAGCCGCCTCACTAGCAACCAAGAGACCCAGTACTTC
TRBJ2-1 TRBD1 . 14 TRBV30 CAWIAGTGDNEQFF TGTGCCTGGATCGCCGGGACAGGGGACAATGAGCAGTTCTTC
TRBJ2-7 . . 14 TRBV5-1 CASSLGRDPYEQYF TGCGCCAGCAGCTTGGGCAGGGACCCCTACGAGCAGTACTTC
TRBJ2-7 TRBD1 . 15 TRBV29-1 CSVEGRDRGRYEQYF TGCAGCGTTGAGGGCCGGGACAGGGGAAGGTACGAGCAGTACTTC
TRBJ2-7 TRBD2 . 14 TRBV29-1 CSVEHPAGAYEQYF TGCAGCGTTGAACATCCAGCGGGAGCGTACGAGCAGTACTTC
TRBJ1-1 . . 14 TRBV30 CAWSAPWAPTEAFF TGTGCCTGGAGTGCCCCATGGGCCCCCACTGAAGCTTTCTTT
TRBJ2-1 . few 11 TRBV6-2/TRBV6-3 CASSLINEQFF TGTGCCAGCAGTTTGATCAATGAGCAGTTCTTC
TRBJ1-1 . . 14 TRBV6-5 CASSYHREDTEAFF TGTGCCAGCAGTTATCACAGGGAGGACACTGAAGCTTTCTTT
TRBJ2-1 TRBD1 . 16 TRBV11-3 CASSLESTGFYNEQFF TGTGCCAGCAGCTTAGAATCGACAGGGTTTTACAATGAGCAGTTCTTC
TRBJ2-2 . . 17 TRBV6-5 CASSPTGQRANTGELFF TGTGCCAGCAGTCCCACGGGACAAAGGGCGAACACCGGGGAGCTGTTTTTT
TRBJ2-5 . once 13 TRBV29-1 CSVRAAIQETQYF TGCAGCGTTCGGGCAGCTATCCAAGAGACCCAGTACTTC
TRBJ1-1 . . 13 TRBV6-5 CASSYVENTEAFF TGTGCCAGCAGTTACGTGGAGAACACTGAAGCTTTCTTT
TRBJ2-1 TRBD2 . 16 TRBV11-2 CASSSYTSGRGNEQFF TGTGCCAGCAGCTCCTATACTAGCGGGAGAGGAAATGAGCAGTTCTTC
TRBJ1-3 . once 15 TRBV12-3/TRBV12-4 CASSSRYRAGNTIYF TGTGCCAGCAGTTCACGTTACAGGGCTGGAAACACCATATATTTT
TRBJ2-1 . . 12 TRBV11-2 CASSLAGLLQFF TGTGCCAGCAGCTTAGCCGGACTCCTTCAGTTCTTC
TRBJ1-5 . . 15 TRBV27 CASSRYGGSNQPQHF TGTGCCAGCAGTCGGTATGGGGGGAGCAATCAGCCCCAGCATTTT
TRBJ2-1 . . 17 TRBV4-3 CASSESGVISFYNEQFF TGTGCCAGCAGTGAGAGTGGGGTCATTAGCTTCTACAATGAGCAGTTCTTC
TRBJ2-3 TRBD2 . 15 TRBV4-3 CASSPILAGTDTQYF TGCGCCAGCAGCCCGATACTAGCGGGAACAGATACGCAGTATTTT